This paragraph reports one T cell receptor (beta chain). As yet, its antigen is unknown. This specimen comes from a study of untreated major depressive disorder. Whole-study findings and limits: TRBV05-01 (Vbeta 5.1) usage was higher in CD4+ T cells of depressed patients than controls.

The CDR3 is 13 residues long. V lost 9 bases to trimming and J lost 6 bases; unmatched junction nucleotides: 10. Germline V gene sequence: CDR1 SGHNT, CDR2 YYREEE (reference sequence). Around 95% CD4+ purity was typical by flow cytometry. Repertoires were generated with immunoSEQ multiplex PCR, while TCRdb's copy carries only in-frame clones and drops some. The sample lists almost 20,000 clones; more than 70% were seen once. This sequence was found in a woman aged 30 to 39 in good health. The specimen was CD4+ T cells from PBMCs. The chain uses TRBV5-4 and TRBJ2-3; 7 nucleotides align to TRBD2. CDR3 in DNA: TGTGCCACCCTACACTCGCGGGGGGATACGCAGTATTTT. This codes for CATLHSRGDTQYF.